The rows below give T cell receptor beta chains drawn from one sample of a study of CXCR3-negative and CXCR3-positive naive CD8 T cells. TCRdb reprocessed the 5' RACE reads, with one entry per CDR3 protein and no DNA. Listed are 50,000 to 65,000 distinct CDR3 sequences; about 25% falls within the top ten. Sample: memory CD8+ T cells from blood. The receptors come from a human donor in good health. Some clones in this sample may be carry-over from other donors' samples. Each CDR3 is given with its conserved first and last residue. The order of the fields is V gene, J gene, CDR3 protein.

v_gene: TRBV14
j_gene: TRBJ1-2
CDR3aa: CASSQGHPYGYTF

v_gene: TRBV7-9
j_gene: TRBJ2-1
CDR3aa: CASSQGTSGGATYNEQFF

v_gene: TRBV29-1
j_gene: TRBJ1-2
CDR3aa: CSVARTGYGYTF

v_gene: TRBV6-6
j_gene: TRBJ2-3
CDR3aa: CASSSSGGTDTQYF

v_gene: TRBV7-9
j_gene: TRBJ1-1
CDR3aa: CASSLEGTGATEAFF

v_gene: TRBV5-5
j_gene: TRBJ2-1
CDR3aa: CASSLDLPDEQFF

v_gene: TRBV11-2
j_gene: TRBJ2-7
CDR3aa: CASSYPMERSEQYF

v_gene: TRBV6-4
j_gene: TRBJ1-1
CDR3aa: CASSDGENTEAFF

v_gene: TRBV14
j_gene: TRBJ1-2
CDR3aa: CASSHPWPTAVGYTF

v_gene: TRBV6-6
j_gene: TRBJ2-7
CDR3aa: CASRVPSYEQYF

v_gene: TRBV29-1
j_gene: TRBJ2-7
CDR3aa: CSVEDRGAGEQYF

v_gene: TRBV15
j_gene: TRBJ2-3
CDR3aa: CATSRTSGGTDTQYF

v_gene: TRBV6-5
j_gene: TRBJ1-2
CDR3aa: CASSYSTTANGYTF

v_gene: TRBV14
j_gene: TRBJ1-2
CDR3aa: CASIDGRLYYHGYTF

v_gene: TRBV11-1
j_gene: TRBJ2-1
CDR3aa: CASSPRGNYNEQFF

v_gene: TRBV11-3
j_gene: TRBJ2-4
CDR3aa: CASSFQGGQNIQYF

v_gene: TRBV4-2
j_gene: TRBJ2-1
CDR3aa: CASSQMDSGRSYNEQFF

v_gene: TRBV20-1
j_gene: TRBJ1-1
CDR3aa: CSVKTGNTEAFF

v_gene: TRBV14
j_gene: TRBJ1-1
CDR3aa: CASSQNSLNTEAFF

v_gene: TRBV4-2
j_gene: TRBJ2-7
CDR3aa: CASSQNSGYEQYF

v_gene: TRBV21-1
j_gene: TRBJ1-2
CDR3aa: CASSKDRGRANYGYTF

v_gene: TRBV5-6
j_gene: TRBJ1-1
CDR3aa: CASSLDGLLWENTEAFF

v_gene: TRBV7-6
j_gene: TRBJ2-1
CDR3aa: CASSAGTGDNEQFF

v_gene: TRBV29-1
j_gene: TRBJ2-1
CDR3aa: CSVEKGPSYNEQFF

v_gene: TRBV7-9
j_gene: TRBJ2-2
CDR3aa: CASSFRDRATGELFF

v_gene: TRBV7-8
j_gene: TRBJ2-2
CDR3aa: CASSLLLSDTGELFF

v_gene: TRBV6-2/TRBV6-3
j_gene: TRBJ2-7
CDR3aa: CASSYPGSHEQYF

v_gene: TRBV5-1
j_gene: TRBJ1-1
CDR3aa: CASSFGQGVMNTEAFF

v_gene: TRBV29-1
j_gene: TRBJ2-7
CDR3aa: CSVPGHSSYEQYF

v_gene: TRBV29-1
j_gene: TRBJ1-1
CDR3aa: CSATQNTEAFF

v_gene: TRBV11-2
j_gene: TRBJ1-3
CDR3aa: CASSTVRGPSSGNTIYF

v_gene: TRBV10-3
j_gene: TRBJ2-5
CDR3aa: CAISESLEGVETQYF

v_gene: TRBV29-1
j_gene: TRBJ2-1
CDR3aa: CSVGLAGAYNEQFF

v_gene: TRBV7-6
j_gene: TRBJ2-1
CDR3aa: CASSLTSGDNEQFF

v_gene: TRBV27
j_gene: TRBJ1-5
CDR3aa: CASSLLFSGPGNNQPQHF

v_gene: TRBV4-3
j_gene: TRBJ1-4
CDR3aa: CASSQVAGQSNEKLFF

v_gene: TRBV4-2
j_gene: TRBJ2-7
CDR3aa: CASSQENFREAYEQYF

v_gene: TRBV18
j_gene: TRBJ2-1
CDR3aa: CASSEERFDEQFF

v_gene: TRBV10-3
j_gene: TRBJ2-7
CDR3aa: CASRKDDSSYEQYF

v_gene: TRBV11-2
j_gene: TRBJ1-2
CDR3aa: CASSERLGSIYGYTF

v_gene: TRBV5-1
j_gene: TRBJ2-1
CDR3aa: CASSSGQRELSSYNEQFF

v_gene: TRBV5-1
j_gene: TRBJ2-2
CDR3aa: CASSRGLVNGELFF

v_gene: TRBV7-6
j_gene: TRBJ2-7
CDR3aa: CASSLAGGNSYEQYF

v_gene: TRBV13
j_gene: TRBJ2-7
CDR3aa: CASCVRETCYEQYF

v_gene: TRBV6-2/TRBV6-3
j_gene: TRBJ2-3
CDR3aa: CASSFHAEADTQYF

v_gene: TRBV5-6
j_gene: TRBJ2-2
CDR3aa: CASSQQGAGTGELFF

v_gene: TRBV6-4
j_gene: TRBJ1-1
CDR3aa: CASSDLVNTEAFF

v_gene: TRBV4-3
j_gene: TRBJ2-7
CDR3aa: CASSQDEGSYEQYF

v_gene: TRBV28
j_gene: TRBJ1-2
CDR3aa: CASSFLTSSLYGYTF

v_gene: TRBV20-1
j_gene: TRBJ2-5
CDR3aa: CSAREEADDQETQYF

v_gene: TRBV11-3
j_gene: TRBJ2-1
CDR3aa: CASSPGAGYEQFF

v_gene: TRBV13
j_gene: TRBJ2-5
CDR3aa: CASSLGSAQETQYF

v_gene: TRBV4-3
j_gene: TRBJ2-6
CDR3aa: CASSQTGVSGANVLTF

v_gene: TRBV6-5
j_gene: TRBJ1-5
CDR3aa: CASSYSISRGELNQPQHF

v_gene: TRBV5-1
j_gene: TRBJ2-1
CDR3aa: CASSAGPKDDEQFF

v_gene: TRBV29-1
j_gene: TRBJ1-2
CDR3aa: CSVPGTAGYTF

v_gene: TRBV27
j_gene: TRBJ2-1
CDR3aa: CASSRGNEQFF